The 9 T cell receptor beta chains listed next were all sequenced from one sample in a study of CD8+CD57+ T cells in acquired aplastic anemia. Sequenced patients had shown CD8+CD57+ cell expansion by flow cytometry. TCR beta VDJ combinations and CDR3 sequences were profiled from genomic DNA. TCRdb independently ran MiXCR on the reads; one entry per CDR3 protein. The table lists some 150,000 distinct CDR3 sequences, 47% of them singletons, with 0.85% to 1.3% in the top ten. Sequences were obtained from sorted CD4+, CD8+, or CD8+CD57+ T cells (not recorded which) from PBMCs. The receptors come from a human donor with aplastic anemia.

This clonotype was found many times. The chain carries TRBV19 and TRBJ2-2; D assignment may be TRBD1 or TRBD2 (5 bases each). V was shortened by 3 bases and J by 2 bases, with 13 bases between the two germline ends. Germline values: CDR1 LNHDA, CDR2 SQIVND (reference sequence). The CDR3 contains 16 residues. CDR3 region: CASSISGPGNTGELFF. Here the CDR3 DNA reads TGTGCCAGTAGTATTTCGGGACCGGGAAACACCGGGGAGCTGTTTTTT. Drawing the rest from reference TRBV19 and TRBJ2-2, the complete variable domain is DGGITQSPKYLFRKEGQNVTLSCEQNLNHDAMYWYRQDPGQGLRLIYYSQIVNDFQKGDIAEGYSVSREKKESFPLTVTSAQKNPTAFYLCASSISGPGNTGELFFGEGSRLTVL.

The chain carries TRBV20-1 and TRBJ2-7, with 14 nucleotides matching TRBD2. This CDR3 comprises 16 residues. Per germline, CDR1 DFQATT and CDR2 SNEGSKA (reference sequence). Trimming at V came to 5 bases and at J to 2 bases, leaving 8 bases not matched to a gene. CDR3 region: CSAGRLAGGPTYEQYF. The CDR3 nucleotides read TGCAGTGCTGGGAGACTAGCGGGGGGGCCTACCTACGAGCAGTACTTC.

On this clonotype itself: This could be a read error, since a much larger clone is one nucleotide away. The chain uses TRBV9 and TRBJ2-1, with 11 positions matching TRBD1. Germline lookup yields CDR1 SGDLS and CDR2 YYNGEE. The CDR3 sequence is 15 residues long. The V segment lost 4 bases and the J segment 7 bases; nucleotides outside the gene matches: 7. The CDR3 is CASSFRDRGSNEQFF. The CDR3 nucleotides are TGTGCCAGCAGCTTCCGGGACAGGGGGTCGAATGAGCAGTTCTTC.

This clonotype showed up just a few times. The gene calls are TRBV2 and TRBJ1-2, with TRBD1 matching 9 bases. The CDR3 runs 14 residues. From germline, CDR1 is SNHLY and CDR2 FYNNEI. V shed 3 bases, J shed 4 bases, and the junction held 3 bases outside the gene matches. The CDR3 nucleotides read TGTGCCAGCAGTGAGGGACAGGGTGCCTATGGCTACACCTTC. Translated: CASSEGQGAYGYTF.

This clonotype was recorded a few times. The rearrangement joins TRBV2 to TRBJ2-7; D call uncertain. V lost 3 bases and J 3 bases, leaving 3 bases between the germline ends. Looked up from germline, CDR1 is SNHLY and CDR2 is FYNNEI. This CDR3 contains 11 residues. CDR3 amino acids: CASSDNYEQYF. In DNA form, the CDR3 reads TGTGCCAGCAGTGATAACTACGAGCAGTACTTC.

This clonotype was counted many times. This chain links TRBV11-2 with TRBJ2-2; unclear D gene. This CDR3 comprises 12 residues. Per the germline V gene, CDR1 is SGHAT and CDR2 is FQNNGV. Trimming took 3 bases from V and 7 from J, leaving 6 bases between them. DNA of the CDR3: TGTGCCAGCAGCTTCGAGTTCGGGGAGCTGTTTTTT. Its protein product is CASSFEFGELFF.

The chain employs TRBV10-3 and TRBJ2-5; 13 nucleotides align to TRBD2. Germline V gene sequence: CDR1 ENHRY, CDR2 SYGVKD. The CDR3 sequence is 16 residues long. Trimming at V came to 11 bases and at J to 0 bases, leaving 9 bases not matched to a gene. The CDR3 region is CALRLAGGRYQETQYF. CDR3 nucleotides: TGTGCCCTTCGACTAGCGGGGGGCAGGTACCAAGAGACCCAGTACTTC.

This chain uses TRBV7-8 with TRBJ2-5; 11 nucleotides match TRBD2. CDR1 and CDR2 (germline): SGHVS, FQNEAQ. The length of the CDR3 is 13 residues. The ends lost 6 bases at V and 5 bases at J; junction bases unmatched: 2. Written as DNA, the CDR3 is TGTGCCAGCAGACTAGCGGGGGTGGAGACCCAGTACTTC. It encodes CASRLAGVETQYF.

About this clonotype itself: This could be a read error, since a much larger clone is one nucleotide away. J is TRBJ2-2 and V is TRBV2; 9 bases align to TRBD1. Germline CDR1 reads SNHLY; CDR2 reads FYNNEI. This CDR3 has 15 residues. CDR3 region: CASRSGQGHTGKLFF. The CDR3 DNA sequence: TGTGCCAGCAGATCGGGACAGGGCCACACCGGGAAGCTGTTTTTT.